The 25 T cell receptor beta chains given below trace back to one sample, sequenced in a study of blood T cell repertoires in COVID-19. The method was immunoSEQ multiplex PCR; TCRdb's version includes in-frame clones alone and lacks a portion of them. The profile shows almost 400,000 clones, roughly 90% of them singletons. Sequencing was performed on PBMCs or T cells enriched from blood (not recorded which). The receptors come from a woman in her twenties or thirties who had recovered from COVID-19.

V gene TRBV7-3 combines with J gene TRBJ2-1, with a tentative D call TRBD2 (5 bases). This CDR3 spans 14 amino acids. CDR1 is SGHTA, CDR2 FQGTGA, per germline. V shed 5 bases and J shed 5 bases, with 13 bases lying between them. CDR3 region: CASSPQTGDNEQFF. CDR3 coding DNA: TGTGCCAGCAGCCCTCAGACCGGGGACAATGAGCAGTTCTTC. The full variable domain, in which reference TRBV7-3 and TRBJ2-1 provide the parts outside the CDR3, is GAGVSQTPSNKVTEKGKYVELRCDPISGHTALYWYRQSLGQGPEFLIYFQGTGAADDSGLPNDRFFAVRPEGSVSTLKIQRTERGDSAVYLCASSPQTGDNEQFFGPGTRLTVL.

This clone has just one count. The rearrangement uses TRBV30 and TRBJ2-7; TRBD1 matches at 11 bases. J gave up 3 bases and V 2 bases, and 6 bases lay outside the gene matches. The CDR3 has 15 amino acids. Germline assignment: CDR1 GTSNPN and CDR2 SVGIG (reference sequence). CDR3 DNA sequence: TGTGCCTGGAGTTTAAGGGGACAGGGGGTCTACGAGCAGTACTTC. Amino acids: CAWSLRGQGVYEQYF.

The rearrangement uses TRBV5-1 and TRBJ2-1; the match to TRBD2 covers 9 bases. CDR3 length: 15 residues. J lost 9 bases, V lost 5 bases, and 12 bases had no gene match. Per the germline V gene, CDR1 is SGHRS and CDR2 is YFSETQ. In DNA, the CDR3 is TGCGCCAGCAGGCCGACTAGCGGTGGTGAGGGTGAGCAGTTCTTC. Its protein is CASRPTSGGEGEQFF. The full variable domain, its missing parts supplied by reference TRBV5-1 and TRBJ2-1, is KAGVTQTPRYLIKTRGQQVTLSCSPISGHRSVSWYQQTPGQGLQFLFEYFSETQRNKGNFPGRFSGRQFSNSRSEMNVSTLELGDSALYLCASRPTSGGEGEQFFGPGTRLTVL.

This chain joins TRBV10-3 and TRBJ2-3; 7 bases are a match to TRBD2. This CDR3 is 15 amino acids long. With V trimmed by 3 bases and J by 0 bases, 3 bases remained unmatched. Germline V gene lookup returns CDR1 ENHRY and CDR2 SYGVKD. CDR3: CAISEAGTSTDTQYF. The CDR3 bases are TGTGCCATCAGTGAAGCGGGGACTAGCACAGATACGCAGTATTTT.

V and J are TRBV9 and TRBJ2-5; possibly TRBD2 for D (6 bases). CDR1 is SGDLS, CDR2 YYNGEE, per germline. V shed 0 bases and J shed 7 bases, with 13 bases lying between them. CDR3 length equals 14 residues. The CDR3, as DNA: TGTGCCAGCAGCGTAGGGTCCAGGGAGGCGACCCAGTACTTC. This translates into CASSVGSREATQYF.

CDR3 region: CASSLRTAILNTEAFF. The CDR3 bases are TGTGCCAGCAGCCTCCGGACAGCAATTTTAAACACTGAAGCTTTCTTT. The chain uses TRBV28 and TRBJ1-1; maybe TRBD1 (6 bases). Germline loops: CDR1 MDHEN, CDR2 SYDVKM. V was shortened by 6 bases and J by 2 bases, with 19 bases between the two germline ends. This CDR3 contains 16 residues.

V gene TRBV15 combines with J gene TRBJ1-6; 7 nucleotides line up with TRBD1. Germline CDR1 LNHNV, CDR2 YYDKDF (reference sequence). The CDR3 length is 16 residues. After removal of 5 bases from V and 5 bases from J, the junction contained 9 bases not matched to a gene. CDR3 nucleotide sequence: TGTGCCACCAGCGTCCGGCCGGGACAGAATAATTCACCCCTCCACTTT. Residues: CATSVRPGQNNSPLHF.

The V and J genes are TRBV28 and TRBJ1-6; 7 bases align to TRBD1. V lost 5 bases, J lost 7 bases, and 8 bases stayed unmatched. Germline-derived CDR1 and CDR2 are MDHEN and SYDVKM. This CDR3 region has 15 residues. The CDR3 region is CASSRTTGSNSPLHF. The CDR3 DNA reads as TGTGCCAGCAGTCGGACGACAGGGTCCAATTCACCCCTCCACTTT.

This clone was observed a single time. V is TRBV7-9 and J is TRBJ1-2, with 9 positions matching TRBD1. Germline V gene lookup returns CDR1 SEHNR and CDR2 FQNEAQ (reference sequence). This CDR3 comprises 15 residues. Trimming cost V 1 base and J 5 bases; bases outside gene matches: 5. The CDR3 DNA follows: TGTGCCAGCAGCTTAGTGGGGGACAGGGAGTATGGCTACACCTTC. Its protein is CASSLVGDREYGYTF. Full variable domain (outside the CDR3, taken from reference TRBV7-9 and TRBJ1-2): DTGVSQNPRHKITKRGQNVTFRCDPISEHNRLYWYRQTLGQGPEFLTYFQNEAQLEKSRLLSDRFSAERPKGSFSTLEIQRTEQGDSAMYLCASSLVGDREYGYTFGSGTRLTVV.

The genes are TRBV24-1 and TRBJ2-2; tentatively, D is TRBD2 (6 bases). CDR3 length: 15 residues. Germline-derived CDR1 and CDR2 are KGHDR and SFDVKD. V dropped 7 bases and J dropped 5 bases, with 16 bases sitting between them. The DNA for the CDR3 is TGTGCCACCAGGGACCGGGGGAGAGGGACCGGGGAGCTGTTTTTT. Protein: CATRDRGRGTGELFF.

Concerning this clone: Other DNA sequences of this sample code for an identical CDR3. The chain couples TRBV6-5 to TRBJ1-2, with D possibly being TRBD1 (5 bases). The CDR3 covers 13 residues. V was pared by 6 bases and J by 4 bases, with 12 bases between. Looked up from germline, CDR1 is MNHEY and CDR2 is SVGAGI. The CDR3 nucleotides are TGTGCCAGCAGCTACGGCGGGGCCTATGGCTACACCTTC. This encodes CASSYGGAYGYTF.

This clone was recorded once. CDR3 residues: CASSASGQASSPLHF. In nucleotides, the CDR3 is TGTGCCAGCAGCGCCTCGGGACAGGCCAGTTCACCCCTCCACTTT. The V call is TRBV7-2, the J call TRBJ1-6; 8 bases are a match to TRBD1. CDR1 and CDR2 from the germline V gene are SGHTA and FQGNSA. V was pared by 5 bases and J by 9 bases, with 9 bases of the junction left unmatched. The CDR3 has 15 residues.

The chain is built from TRBV5-1 and TRBJ1-1; possibly TRBD1 for D (6 bases). Germline loops: CDR1 SGHRS, CDR2 YFSETQ. This CDR3 comprises 13 residues. V was pared by 0 bases and J by 8 bases, with 11 bases between. The CDR3 reads CASSLARGREAFF. CDR3 coding DNA: TGCGCCAGCAGCTTGGCCAGGGGACGCGAAGCTTTCTTT.

The chain links TRBV7-2 to TRBJ1-1, with TRBD1 as a possible D gene (5 bases). CDR3 size: 16 residues. Germline V CDR1 and CDR2: SGHTA, FQGNSA. Trimming pared 2 bases from V and 1 base from J, leaving 14 bases between. CDR3 in amino acids: CASSLYRLTANTEAFF. The CDR3 DNA sequence: TGTGCCAGCAGCTTATACCGATTGACAGCGAACACTGAAGCTTTCTTT.

The chain combines TRBV14 with TRBJ1-6; D not certain. The V end was cut by 4 bases, the J end by 8 bases, with 12 bases between. Germline V gives CDR1 SGHDN, CDR2 FVKESK. This CDR3 is built from 14 residues. In DNA, the CDR3 is TGTGCCAGCAGCCCGGTGGGAGGAGATTCACCCCTCCACTTT. It encodes CASSPVGGDSPLHF.

This clone was seen many times. V gene TRBV5-1 combines with J gene TRBJ2-1; TRBD1 is a possible D gene (5 bases). CDR1 and CDR2 (germline): SGHRS, YFSETQ. CDR3 length: 14 amino acids. Trimming removed 2 bases at V and 8 bases at J, with 14 bases between. The DNA for the CDR3 is TGCGCCAGCAGCTTTGGTCAGGGATCGGATGAGCAGTTCTTC. Translation gives CASSFGQGSDEQFF. Supplemented by reference TRBV5-1 and TRBJ2-1, the full variable domain reads KAGVTQTPRYLIKTRGQQVTLSCSPISGHRSVSWYQQTPGQGLQFLFEYFSETQRNKGNFPGRFSGRQFSNSRSEMNVSTLELGDSALYLCASSFGQGSDEQFFGPGTRLTVL.

The chain employs TRBV7-9 and TRBJ2-1; 9 nucleotides align to TRBD2. There are 15 residues in the CDR3. Germline trimming cut 2 bases from V and 6 bases from J; bases unmatched to any gene: 5. Germline V gene data show CDR1 as SEHNR and CDR2 as FQNEAQ (reference sequence). CDR3 coding DNA: TGTGCCAGCAGCTTATGGCTAGCGGGGAGCAATGAGCAGTTCTTC. Translation gives CASSLWLAGSNEQFF.

V is TRBV28 and J is TRBJ1-1; perhaps TRBD1 as D (6 bases). Germline assignment: CDR1 MDHEN and CDR2 SYDVKM. The CDR3 runs 12 residues. Trimming pared 6 bases from V and 9 bases from J, leaving 14 bases between. CDR3 in amino acids: CASSRGQSQAFF. CDR3 sequence (DNA): TGTGCCAGCAGCCGTGGACAGAGCCAAGCTTTCTTT.

This rearrangement joins TRBV13 to TRBJ1-2, with D possibly being TRBD1 (5 bases). CDR1 is PRHDT, CDR2 FYEKMQ, per germline (reference sequence). The CDR3 extends over 15 amino acids. Trimming left V 5 bases short and J 4 bases short, with 17 bases between. The CDR3 loop is CASSPGTGLGYGYTF. CDR3 in DNA: TGTGCCAGCAGCCCGGGCACAGGTTTGGGCTATGGCTACACCTTC.

The chain is built from TRBV3-1 (or the pseudogene TRBV3-2) and TRBJ2-1, with 7 bases that match TRBD2. There are 14 residues in the CDR3. CDR1 and CDR2 from the germline V gene are LGHDT and YNNKEL (reference sequence). Trimming cost V 3 bases and J 4 bases; bases outside gene matches: 3. The CDR3 loop reads CASSQGGGYNEQFF. CDR3 in DNA: TGTGCCAGCAGCCAGGGGGGGGGTTACAATGAGCAGTTCTTC.

The rearrangement joins TRBV7-2 to TRBJ1-3; possibly TRBD1 for D (6 bases). V lost 4 bases and J 0 bases, leaving 10 bases between the germline ends. The V gene's germline CDR1 is SGHTA and CDR2 FQGNSA. This CDR3 has 15 amino acids. CDR3 protein: CASSSTGYSGNTIYF. The CDR3, as DNA: TGTGCCAGCAGCTCTACAGGGTACTCTGGAAACACCATATATTTT.

The chain joins TRBV2 to TRBJ2-2; 8 bases agree with TRBD2. Germline assignment: CDR1 SNHLY and CDR2 FYNNEI. J gave up 4 bases and V 5 bases, and 12 bases lay outside the gene matches. CDR3 length equals 17 residues. CDR3 residues: CASSRGGGSRGTGELFF. CDR3 sequence (DNA): TGTGCCAGCAGTAGGGGCGGGGGGTCGCGAGGCACCGGGGAGCTGTTTTTT.

The chain employs TRBV30 and TRBJ2-2, with D maybe TRBD1 (5 bases). Looked up from germline, CDR1 is GTSNPN and CDR2 is SVGIG (reference sequence). Deletions cut 1 base from V and 6 bases from J, with 6 bases between. The CDR3 runs to 12 residues. The CDR3 DNA reads TGTGCCTGGAGTGGGGGCGCCGGGGAGCTGTTTTTT. Encoded protein: CAWSGGAGELFF.

The chain is built from TRBV2 and TRBJ2-7, with D maybe TRBD1 (6 bases). The CDR3 contains 13 residues. Looked up from germline, CDR1 is SNHLY and CDR2 is FYNNEI. Trimming removed 6 bases from V and 2 bases from J, with 11 bases in between. CDR3 loop: CASRSGQTYEQYF. The CDR3, as DNA: TGTGCCAGCAGAAGCGGACAGACCTACGAGCAGTACTTC.

The chain combines TRBV7-2 with TRBJ1-2; TRBD1 matches at 9 bases. Trimming at V came to 5 bases and at J to 8 bases, leaving 9 bases not matched to a gene. CDR1 SGHTA and CDR2 FQGNSA come from the germline V gene. The CDR3 loop spans 14 amino acids. CDR3 nucleotide sequence: TGTGCCAGCAGCCCTAGGACAGGGGATAGCGGCTACACCTTC. Translation: CASSPRTGDSGYTF. The whole variable domain, remainder taken from reference TRBV7-2 and TRBJ1-2, is GAGVSQSPSNKVTEKGKDVELRCDPISGHTALYWYRQSLGQGLEFLIYFQGNSAPDKSGLPSDRFSAERTGGSVSTLTIQRTQQEDSAVYLCASSPRTGDSGYTFGSGTRLTVV.